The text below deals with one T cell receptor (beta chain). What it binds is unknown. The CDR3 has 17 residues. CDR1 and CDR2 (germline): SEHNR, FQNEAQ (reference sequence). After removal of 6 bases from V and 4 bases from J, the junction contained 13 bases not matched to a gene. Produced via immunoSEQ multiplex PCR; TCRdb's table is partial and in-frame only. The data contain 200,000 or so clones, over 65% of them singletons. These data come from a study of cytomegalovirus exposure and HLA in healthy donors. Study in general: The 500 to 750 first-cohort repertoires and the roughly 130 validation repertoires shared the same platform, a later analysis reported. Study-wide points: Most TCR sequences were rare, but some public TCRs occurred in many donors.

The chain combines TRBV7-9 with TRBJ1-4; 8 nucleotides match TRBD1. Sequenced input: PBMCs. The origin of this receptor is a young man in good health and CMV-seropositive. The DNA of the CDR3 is TGTGCCAGCAGACCGGACAGGGATCGAGACGTTAATGAAAAACTGTTTTTT. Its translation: CASRPDRDRDVNEKLFF.